A single sample gave rise to the 10 T cell receptor beta chains below, sequenced in a study of T cell responses to AZD1222 COVID-19 vaccine. Clones were sequenced by immunoSEQ multiplex PCR, and TCRdb holds only the in-frame ones, with some missing. The sample lists about 180,000 clones, just under 95% occurring once. This specimen consisted of peripheral blood, obtained 28 days after the second dose of the MenACWY control vaccine. The source of these receptors is an adult who received the MenACWY meningococcal vaccine as a control.

The sample holds one count of this clone. V usage is TRBV19 and J usage is TRBJ2-1; D remains unclear. With 6 bases removed from V and 0 bases from J, the gap between germline ends came to 6 bases. This CDR3 comprises 13 residues. Germline-derived CDR1 and CDR2 are LNHDA and SQIVND (reference sequence). The CDR3 loop reads CASSKSSYNEQFF. CDR3 in DNA: TGTGCCAGTAGCAAGAGCTCCTACAATGAGCAGTTCTTC.

The chain recombines TRBV2 with TRBJ1-1; D is uncertain. The CDR3 loop spans 14 amino acids. V was pared by 6 bases and J by 0 bases, with 11 bases between. Germline loops: CDR1 SNHLY, CDR2 FYNNEI. CDR3 DNA sequence: TGTGCCAGCAGGTTACAGATTCTGAACACTGAAGCTTTCTTT. Its translation: CASRLQILNTEAFF.

The gene calls are TRBV6-5 and TRBJ1-2; unclear D gene. The ends were cut back, 8 bases at V and 8 bases at J, with 15 bases in the middle. This CDR3 spans 12 amino acids. Germline V gives CDR1 MNHEY, CDR2 SVGAGI. The CDR3 reads CASATFVGGYTF. CDR3 DNA sequence: TGTGCCAGCGCCACGTTCGTGGGGGGCTACACCTTC.

The rearrangement links TRBV6-1 to TRBJ1-1; no firm D call. The CDR3 covers 13 residues. Germline V gene sequence: CDR1 MNHNS, CDR2 SASEGT. V shed 4 bases and J shed 0 bases, with 6 bases lying between them. Here the CDR3 DNA reads TGTGCCAGCAGTGTTAGTATGAACACTGAAGCTTTCTTT. Its translation: CASSVSMNTEAFF.

The genes are TRBV3-1 (or the pseudogene TRBV3-2) and TRBJ2-1; TRBD1 is a possible D gene (6 bases). Germline-derived CDR1 and CDR2 are LGHDT and YNNKEL (reference sequence). V dropped 4 bases and J dropped 6 bases, with 13 bases sitting between them. The CDR3 is 14 amino acids. This CDR3 is CASSLGQRINEQFF. CDR3 coding DNA: TGTGCCAGCAGCCTAGGACAGAGAATCAATGAGCAGTTCTTC.

The CDR3 nucleotides read TGTGCCATCAGTGAGGCAGGGGGGTATCAAGAGACCCAGTACTTC. Its translation: CAISEAGGYQETQYF. The rearrangement links TRBV10-3 to TRBJ2-5; D is possibly TRBD1 (7 bases). From germline, CDR1 is ENHRY and CDR2 SYGVKD. This CDR3 is built from 15 residues. Trimming removed 2 bases at V and 2 bases at J, with 12 bases between.

The chain combines TRBV30 with TRBJ1-4; D remains ambiguous. V lost 2 bases and J lost 0, with 7 bases in between. Germline CDR1 is GTSNPN and CDR2 is SVGIG (reference sequence). This CDR3 region has 14 residues. CDR3 sequence: CAWSRRTTNEKLFF. The CDR3 bases are TGTGCCTGGAGTAGAAGGACAACTAATGAAAAACTGTTTTTT.

V gene TRBV29-1 combines with J gene TRBJ2-2; 8 nucleotides line up with TRBD2. The V gene's germline CDR1 is SQVTM and CDR2 ANQGSEA. After removal of 4 bases from V and 3 bases from J, the junction contained 7 bases not matched to a gene. The CDR3 is 15 amino acids. DNA of the CDR3: TGCAGCGTTGTTGGAGCGGGGGAGCACACCGGGGAGCTGTTTTTT. It specifies CSVVGAGEHTGELFF.

The sample holds one count of this clone. The V and J genes are TRBV7-2 and TRBJ2-7; D is ambiguous. V lost 5 bases and J lost 6, with 11 bases in between. The CDR3 contains 12 residues. CDR1 and CDR2 (germline): SGHTA, FQGNSA. The CDR3 region has the DNA TGTGCCAGCAGCCTCCCGGGCGGCGAGCAGTACTTC. Encoded protein: CASSLPGGEQYF. The variable domain in full, completed from reference TRBV7-2 and TRBJ2-7, reads GAGVSQSPSNKVTEKGKDVELRCDPISGHTALYWYRQSLGQGLEFLIYFQGNSAPDKSGLPSDRFSAERTGGSVSTLTIQRTQQEDSAVYLCASSLPGGEQYFGPGTRLTVT.

The chain employs TRBV6-2 or TRBV6-3 and TRBJ2-2; no clear D. V lost 5 bases and J 0 bases, leaving 4 bases between the germline ends. Germline CDR1 MNHEY, CDR2 SVGEGT. The CDR3 loop spans 13 amino acids. CDR3 loop: CASSGPNTGELFF. CDR3 DNA sequence: TGTGCCAGCAGTGGACCGAACACCGGGGAGCTGTTTTTT.